The clone carrying this T cell receptor (beta chain) has a single count. Its specificity is not known. Germline V lookup: CDR1 MNHNS, CDR2 SASEGT. V was shortened by 7 bases and J by 11 bases, with 14 bases between the two germline ends. CDR3 length equals 11 residues. The source of the sample is a study of blood T cells in healthy people across ages. General study results and limits: Per-million-T-cell TCR beta diversity fell roughly linearly with age.

The amount of total RNA extracted per sample was at least 5 micrograms. A second PCR of about 7 to 12 cycles used a sample-barcoded 5' primer and a J-beta primer mix. Each cDNA was tagged by a template-switch adaptor containing 12 random nucleotides. TCRdb reprocessed the 5' RACE reads via MiXCR and lists one record per CDR3 protein. This sample yields 800,000 or so distinct CDR3 sequences, of which about 47% are seen a single time; around 18% belongs to the top ten. Sequencing was done on a sample of blood. V usage is TRBV6-1 and J usage is TRBJ2-5, with no clear D. The sequence was collected from a man of 80 years or more in good health. The CDR3: CASTNLNEQYF. CDR3 bases: TGTGCCAGCACCAACTTAAATGAGCAGTACTTC.